Sequencing of this T cell receptor beta chain was carried out in a study of OX40 agonist ivuxolimab in advanced cancers. General study findings and limits: A proportion of nonresponders additionally exhibited low normalized T-cell clonal expansion. There were, on average, more expanded clones in CD8+ T cells than in CD4+.

Clones were sequenced by immunoSEQ multiplex PCR, and TCRdb holds only the in-frame ones, with some missing. The profile shows about 46,000 clones, about 88% of them singletons. Germline lookup yields CDR1 SGHTA and CDR2 FQGTGA. The CDR3 contains 14 residues. V was trimmed by 3 bases and J by 4 bases, leaving 9 bases between them. Autoimmune disease history or systemic immunosuppression disqualified patients. Worth noting for this clone: The antigen is unknown.

The origin of this receptor is an adult with an advanced solid tumor such as melanoma, head and neck, liver or kidney cancer. V usage is TRBV7-3 and J usage is TRBJ2-2; D is undetermined. Sequenced material: CD4+ or CD8+ T cells sorted from blood, taken in a trial of the OX40 agonist ivuxolimab. The CDR3 DNA follows: TGTGCCAGCAGCTTCGCTAGTCCCACCGGGGAGCTGTTTTTT. It is translated as CASSFASPTGELFF. Full variable domain (remainder filled in from reference TRBV7-3 and TRBJ2-2): GAGVSQTPSNKVTEKGKYVELRCDPISGHTALYWYRQSLGQGPEFLIYFQGTGAADDSGLPNDRFFAVRPEGSVSTLKIQRTERGDSAVYLCASSFASPTGELFFGEGSRLTVL.